The 9 T cell receptor beta chains given below trace back to one sample, sequenced in a study of cytomegalovirus exposure and HLA in healthy donors. A multiplex PCR was run with 60 Vbeta primers and 13 Jbeta primers. Repertoires were generated with immunoSEQ multiplex PCR, while TCRdb's copy carries only in-frame clones and drops some. Of approximately 110,000 clones listed, approximately 73% are singletons. The material sequenced was PBMCs. These receptor sequences come from a man aged 35 to 55 in good health and CMV-seronegative.

Concerning this clone itself: At one end the junction does not follow the germline gene, possibly because of a read error. This chain uses TRBV9 with TRBJ2-2, with TRBD2 as a possible D gene (5 bases). The CDR3 contains 12 residues. Germline CDR1 and CDR2: SGDLS and YYNGEE. CDR3 sequence (DNA): TGTGCCAGCAGCGTAGGGGTCGGGAAGCTGTTTTTT. Amino acid sequence: CASSVGVGKLFF.

The chain employs TRBV6-1 and TRBJ1-5; no clear D. V lost 7 bases and J 7 bases, leaving 17 bases between the germline ends. This CDR3 is 14 amino acids long. In germline, CDR1 is MNHNS, CDR2 SASEGT. CDR3 sequence: CASTLDLQIQPQHF. The CDR3 DNA reads TGTGCCAGCACCCTCGACTTACAAATACAGCCCCAGCATTTT.

The chain is built from TRBV29-1 and TRBJ2-3, with D possibly matching TRBD2 (5 bases). This CDR3 comprises 15 residues. Trimming shortened V by 5 bases and J by 0 bases, and 15 bases separated the two germline ends. Germline CDR1 reads SQVTM; CDR2 reads ANQGSEA. CDR3 sequence (DNA): TGCAGCGTTTGTGAGGGCAGCACTAGCACAGATACGCAGTATTTT. Protein sequence: CSVCEGSTSTDTQYF.

This clone has a handful of counts. The chain links TRBV7-6 to TRBJ2-5; 7 nucleotides agree with TRBD2. Germline CDR1 reads SGHVS; CDR2 reads FNYEAQ. The ends lost 5 bases at V and 5 bases at J; junction bases unmatched: 5. This CDR3 is 13 amino acids long. The CDR3 reads CASSAFGRETQYF. The CDR3 region has the DNA TGTGCCAGCAGCGCATTCGGGAGGGAGACCCAGTACTTC.

The genes are TRBV4-1 and TRBJ2-7; TRBD1 matches 7 bases. This CDR3 spans 16 amino acids. CDR1 and CDR2 (germline): MGHRA, YSYEKL. The V segment lost 2 bases and the J segment 3 bases; nucleotides outside the gene matches: 10. CDR3: CASSQFPPGQNYEQYF. The CDR3 coding sequence is TGCGCCAGCAGCCAATTCCCTCCGGGACAGAACTACGAGCAGTACTTC.

The V call is TRBV6-1, the J call TRBJ2-3; D may be TRBD1 (8 bases). The CDR3 sequence is 16 residues long. Trimming took off 3 bases at V and 0 bases at J, with 13 bases between the two ends. Germline values: CDR1 MNHNS, CDR2 SASEGT. The CDR3 is CASSDYRGGSTDTQYF. CDR3 DNA: TGTGCCAGCAGTGACTACAGGGGGGGGAGCACAGATACGCAGTATTTT.

The table lists this clone with a few counts. The rearrangement links TRBV5-4 to TRBJ2-5; D possibly corresponds to TRBD1 (5 bases). The CDR3 runs 16 residues. Per germline, CDR1 SGHNT and CDR2 YYREEE (reference sequence). V was cut by 0 bases and J by 1 base, with 13 bases left in between. CDR3 sequence: CASSLGGQGLQETQYF. CDR3 DNA: TGTGCCAGCAGCTTGGGGGGCCAGGGTCTCCAAGAGACCCAGTACTTC.

The V gene is TRBV19, the J gene TRBJ2-7; no clear D. V was shortened by 9 bases and J by 3 bases, with 15 bases between the two germline ends. Germline V lookup: CDR1 LNHDA, CDR2 SQIVND (reference sequence). The CDR3 sequence is 13 residues long. The CDR3 here is CASTGLGLYEQYF. CDR3 DNA: TGTGCCAGCACCGGTCTGGGCCTCTACGAGCAGTACTTC.

This clone was recorded only once. The V call is TRBV7-6, the J call TRBJ2-2; TRBD2 agrees at 13 bases. Germline V gene sequence: CDR1 SGHVS, CDR2 FNYEAQ. Trimming took 5 bases from V and 0 from J; bases not matched to a gene: 9. The CDR3 is 19 amino acids. CDR3 region: CASSPTSGGLYANTGELFF. Here the CDR3 DNA reads TGTGCCAGCAGCCCGACTAGCGGGGGGTTATACGCGAACACCGGGGAGCTGTTTTTT.